This T cell receptor beta chain was captured in a study of cytomegalovirus exposure and HLA in healthy donors. Notes on the study in general: Several of the most significant clusters appeared linked to common viral pathogens, based on a later analysis.

Donors showed nominal health when sampled, although they likely had unrecorded immune exposures. As concerns this clone: Its antigen is undetermined.

With V trimmed by 5 bases and J by 6 bases, 10 bases remained unmatched. Germline V CDR1 and CDR2: MNHNS, SASEGT. The CDR3 consists of 14 residues. In the PCR, 60 Vbeta and 13 Jbeta primers were used. Authors' analysis steps: A later analysis counted 80 million or so unique TCR beta chains, around 12 million shared. Libraries were prepared by immunoSEQ multiplex PCR; TCRdb keeps only in-frame clonotypes and omits some of them. D and trimming come from the DNA, and the V and J calls and clone size come from that table. The sample yields roughly 140,000 clones, roughly four fifths seen once. The gene calls are TRBV6-1 and TRBJ2-7, with 7 bases that match TRBD1. The specimen was PBMCs. This clonotype was obtained from a human donor in good health. The CDR3 region is CASSPRQGWGEQYF. The CDR3 DNA sequence: TGTGCCAGCAGTCCTCGACAGGGTTGGGGCGAGCAGTACTTC.